Listed here is a single T cell receptor beta chain. The target of this receptor is not known. At one boundary the junction diverges from the germline segment, which might be a read error. Whole blood was collected in K2EDTA tubes by collaborating institutions according to the institutions' own protocols. For TCRbeta analysis, collaborators shipped samples as frozen whole blood, isolated PBMCs, or DNA extracted from either of those sample types. The CDR1 and CDR2 encoded by the germline V gene (reference sequence) are SSHAT and FNYEAQ. The CDR3 contains 15 residues, cysteine and phenylalanine counted. The DNA shown is the 45-base CDR3, in frame from base 1. This sample stems from a study of blood T cell repertoires in COVID-19 (dated by TCRdb to the early 2020s). For the wider study: Samples from collaborators originated in the United States, Italy and Spain and spanned both the acute and convalescent phases of COVID-19. The material from the prospective study consisted of cDNA or gDNA derived from T cells, B-cell-depleted T cells, or PBMCs. Samples were obtained from the ongoing ImmuneRACE study (first 160 participants) and from over 1,000 subjects provided by 6 global collaborators. Nearly every sample came with metadata listing a de-identified subject ID, COVID-19 status, age in years and sex. Deeply sampled blood TCRbeta repertoires from subjects exposed to, actively infected with, or recovered from COVID-19 were included in the dataset. The repertoires were released in a freely available public database intended as a resource for research on the immune response to SARS-CoV-2. Where HLA class I and class II types were available, the types were taken from metadata supplied by the sample provider, not from assay-based typing.

The investigation overall reported the following: The quantity of clinical and demographic metadata differed by source and by participant and was supplied without curation.

The immunoSEQ Assay, a bias-controlled multiplex PCR, was used to amplify TCRbeta CDR3 regions from genomic DNA. In the source study's methods: Nucleated cell counts per sample were estimated from amplification of reference gene primers within the assay. To quantify the absolute abundance of each unique TCRbeta CDR3 rearrangement, sequence reads were collapsed and filtered. For each sample, productive Simpson clonality was calculated as the square root of Simpson's diversity index across productive rearrangements. TCRdb took over this immuneACCESS table, retaining in-frame rearrangements with V and J assigned. Such tables are incomplete; in checked studies, under half of the missing clones stem from an unresolved V gene, and the remainder is unexplained. Clone size and V and J calls were adopted from that table, with D and trimming inferred from the DNA. A total of around 250,000 clones appear in this sample, around 84% of them only once. Roughly 3.4% of the sample is taken by the ten largest.

The rearrangement joined TRBV7-7 to TRBJ2-3, with TRBD1 perhaps the D gene, on 5 matching bases. The sequencing sample was made of peripheral blood. The origin of this receptor is a young woman with acute or convalescent COVID-19. In nucleotide form, the sequence is TGTGCTAGCAGCTTGGGGCCCACCGGCACAGATACGCAGTATTTT. This codes for CASSLGPTGTDTQYF.